One sample yielded the 20 T cell receptor beta chains listed below, sequenced in a study of blood T cell repertoires in COVID-19 (dated by TCRdb to the early 2020s). Libraries were prepared through the immunoSEQ multiplex PCR assay. This immuneACCESS table, as held by TCRdb, lists in-frame sequences with V and J called but not all clones. Of the missing ones, under half trace to an unresolved V gene in checked studies; the others have no known cause. The sample profile shows 240,000 or so clones; about 86% of them were found once. The top ten hold 6.2% of the sample. Sequenced material: peripheral blood. The receptors shown here come from a man aged 60 to 75 with acute or convalescent COVID-19.

The J gene is TRBJ1-2, the V gene TRBV28; 7 bases agree with TRBD1. This CDR3 region has 15 residues. The germline gives CDR1 MDHEN, CDR2 SYDVKM. The junction had 10 bases not matched to a gene; V was cut back by 6 bases and J by 3 bases. CDR3 nucleotide sequence: TGTGCCAGCAGCGAGACAGGGTATACGCACTATGGCTACACCTTC. It codes for CASSETGYTHYGYTF.

The rearrangement uses TRBV27 and TRBJ2-3; D is perhaps TRBD1 (5 bases). CDR3 length equals 16 residues. In germline, CDR1 is MNHEY, CDR2 SMNVEV (reference sequence). V lost 5 bases and J 6 bases, leaving 21 bases between the germline ends. CDR3 region: CASSSRDLIWADTQYF. The CDR3 coding sequence is TGTGCCAGCAGTAGCAGGGATTTAATATGGGCGGATACGCAGTATTTT.

V is TRBV5-1 and J is TRBJ1-6, with 7 bases that match TRBD1. After removal of 4 bases from V and 6 bases from J, the junction contained 7 bases not matched to a gene. Germline CDR1 and CDR2: SGHRS and YFSETQ. This CDR3 has 15 amino acids. The CDR3 sequence: CASSPQGDGNSPLHF. CDR3 bases: TGCGCCAGCAGCCCGCAGGGGGACGGTAATTCACCCCTCCACTTT.

The chain employs TRBV19 and TRBJ1-1, with D possibly TRBD1 on 5 matching bases. The germline gives CDR1 LNHDA, CDR2 SQIVND (reference sequence). V dropped 6 bases and J dropped 3 bases, with 17 bases sitting between them. This CDR3 region has 15 residues. The CDR3 loop reads CASSITGERDTEAFF. The CDR3 DNA is TGTGCCAGTAGCATCACAGGTGAACGCGACACTGAAGCTTTCTTT.

A single count supports this clone. The gene calls are TRBV7-2 and TRBJ1-4; TRBD1 might be the D (5 bases). There are 14 residues in the CDR3. The V end lost 5 bases, the J end lost 4 bases, and 11 bases lay between the germline ends. Germline V lookup: CDR1 SGHTA, CDR2 FQGNSA. CDR3 coding DNA: TGTGCCAGCAGCATCGGACAAAGTAATGAAAAACTGTTTTTT. It translates to CASSIGQSNEKLFF.

For the CDR3, the DNA is TGCAGCGGCGCGGGACTAGCGGGGGAAGAGACCCAGTACTTC. Protein product: CSGAGLAGEETQYF. The chain couples TRBV29-1 to TRBJ2-5, with TRBD2 identical over 14 bases. Trimming removed 7 bases from V and 3 bases from J; junction bases left unmatched: 4. Germline-derived CDR1 and CDR2 are SQVTM and ANQGSEA. This CDR3 spans 14 amino acids.

This chain uses TRBV7-2 with TRBJ2-3; TRBD1 matches 7 bases. CDR1 SGHTA and CDR2 FQGNSA come from the germline V gene. This CDR3 is 13 amino acids long. After removal of 6 bases from V and 1 base from J, the junction contained 1 base not matched to a gene. DNA of the CDR3: TGTGCCAGCAGAGGGGGCGGCACAGATACGCAGTATTTT. As protein: CASRGGGTDTQYF. Together with reference TRBV7-2 and TRBJ2-3, the CDR3 gives the full variable domain: GAGVSQSPSNKVTEKGKDVELRCDPISGHTALYWYRQSLGQGLEFLIYFQGNSAPDKSGLPSDRFSAERTGGSVSTLTIQRTQQEDSAVYLCASRGGGTDTQYFGPGTRLTVL.

This sequence joins TRBV28 and TRBJ2-7; 9 bases match TRBD2. The CDR3 loop spans 19 amino acids. Germline values: CDR1 MDHEN, CDR2 SYDVKM. V lost 1 base to trimming and J lost 4 bases; unmatched junction nucleotides: 17. The CDR3 sequence is CASSLYDRFSSGDPYEQYF. The CDR3 region has the DNA TGTGCCAGCAGTTTATATGACAGGTTTTCTAGCGGGGACCCTTACGAGCAGTACTTC.

The rearrangement links TRBV18 to TRBJ2-1; TRBD2 matches at 8 bases. V shed 6 bases and J 5 bases; nucleotides not matched to a gene: 3. This CDR3 contains 13 residues. Germline loops: CDR1 KGHSH, CDR2 LQKENI. In nucleotides, the CDR3 is TGTGCCAGCTCCGGGACTAGGGACAATGAGCAGTTCTTC. As protein: CASSGTRDNEQFF.

J is TRBJ1-2 and V is TRBV30; D might be TRBD1 (5 bases). V lost 0 bases, J lost 6 bases, and 11 bases lay in between. The CDR3 runs 13 residues. Germline CDR1 GTSNPN, CDR2 SVGIG (reference sequence). The CDR3 nucleotides read TGTGCCTGGAGTGTAAATCGACAGAATGGCTACACCTTC. Translated, it gives CAWSVNRQNGYTF.

The chain combines TRBV21-1 with TRBJ2-7; TRBD1 is the table's D call and was not checked against the DNA. TRBV21-1 is termed a pseudogene. CDR3 length: 13 residues. CDR3 amino acids: CASRGAPRYEQYF. The CDR3 DNA is TGTGCCAGCAGGGGGGCCCCCCGCTACGAGCAGTACTTC.

The J gene is TRBJ2-2, the V gene TRBV12-5, with 7 bases identical to TRBD1. Germline lookup yields CDR1 LGHNT and CDR2 FRNRAP. The CDR3 contains 20 residues. The V segment lost 3 bases and the J segment 4 bases; nucleotides outside the gene matches: 20. The CDR3 coding sequence is TGTGCTAGTGGTTTCGCCGGGTTGAACCCCGAGCAGGGGGTCACCGGGGAGCTGTTTTTT. Translated: CASGFAGLNPEQGVTGELFF.

The chain is built from TRBV6-2 or TRBV6-3 and TRBJ1-5, with a weak D call TRBD1 (6 bases). Deletions cut 2 bases from V and 0 bases from J, with 8 bases between. The length of the CDR3 is 15 residues. CDR1 and CDR2 (germline): MNHEY, SVGEGT. The CDR3 region is CASSYAGDSNQPQHF. CDR3 sequence (DNA): TGTGCCAGCAGTTACGCAGGGGATAGCAATCAGCCCCAGCATTTT.

The CDR3 nucleotides are TGTGCCACCAGTGATCCTCGGGGAGATGGCTACACCTTC. As protein: CATSDPRGDGYTF. The genes are TRBV24-1 and TRBJ1-2; D unclear. The CDR3 spans 13 residues. Per germline, CDR1 KGHDR and CDR2 SFDVKD. V was pared by 3 bases and J by 6 bases, with 10 bases between.

The chain couples TRBV11-3 to TRBJ2-1, with 11 bases that match TRBD2. This CDR3 has 14 amino acids. The V and J ends lost 5 bases and 9 bases, in that order; junction bases with no gene match: 6. The germline V gene encodes CDR1 SGHNT and CDR2 YENEEA. This CDR3 reads CASSPIAGGGEQFF. CDR3 DNA: TGTGCCAGCAGCCCAATAGCGGGAGGGGGTGAGCAGTTCTTC.

V usage is TRBV11-2 and J usage is TRBJ1-4; no clear D gene. Germline V CDR1 and CDR2: SGHAT, FQNNGV. The CDR3 length is 17 residues. V was shortened by 2 bases and J by 3 bases, with 16 bases between the two germline ends. In DNA form, the CDR3 reads TGTGCCAGCAGCTTATCTTTGAGCGCAGCCTCTAATGAAAAACTGTTTTTT. This translates into CASSLSLSAASNEKLFF.

This clone was seen just once. The chain couples TRBV10-3 to TRBJ1-1; the D gene is possibly TRBD1 (5 bases). Trimming stripped 3 bases from V and 7 bases from J, with 12 bases between. This CDR3 contains 13 residues. Germline CDR1 is ENHRY and CDR2 is SYGVKD. The CDR3 DNA is TGTGCCATCAGTGATCGACAGTCTCTTGAAGCTTTCTTT. Translating gives CAISDRQSLEAFF.

The V call is TRBV5-6, the J call TRBJ1-5; no clear D. This CDR3 contains 15 residues. Between the trimmed V and J ends, which lost 2 bases and 1 base, there was a span of 10 bases. Germline V CDR1 and CDR2: SGHDT, YYEEEE. CDR3 nucleotide sequence: TGTGCCAGCAGCTTCCGGTGGGCGAGCAATCAGCCCCAGCATTTT. Translated: CASSFRWASNQPQHF.

The rearrangement uses TRBV9 and TRBJ1-3; TRBD1 is a possible D gene (6 bases). This CDR3 region has 17 residues. Trimming took off 0 bases at V and 0 bases at J, with 13 bases between the two ends. In germline, CDR1 is SGDLS, CDR2 YYNGEE. CDR3 amino acids: CASSVGQGRPSGNTIYF. The DNA of the CDR3 is TGTGCCAGCAGCGTAGGGCAGGGGCGCCCCTCTGGAAACACCATATATTTT.

The chain carries TRBV29-1 and TRBJ1-1; D unclear. Germline V gene sequence: CDR1 SQVTM, CDR2 ANQGSEA. Between the trimmed V and J ends, which lost 3 bases and 1 base, there was a span of 15 bases. The CDR3 consists of 15 residues. The CDR3 reads CSVDPRGGRNTEAFF. The CDR3 DNA reads TGCAGCGTTGACCCTCGGGGAGGACGGAACACTGAAGCTTTCTTT.